These 19 T cell receptor beta chains share one sample of origin, sequenced in a study of blood T cell repertoires in COVID-19. Produced via immunoSEQ multiplex PCR; TCRdb's table is partial and in-frame only. In the table there are tens of thousands of clones, approximately 85% of which are singletons. Material: peripheral blood. All receptors come from a human donor in a cohort sampled during active COVID-19.

CDR3 in amino acids: CASSLGQTSGANVLTF. CDR3 nucleotide sequence: TGTGCCAGCAGCTTAGGACAGACCTCTGGGGCCAACGTCCTGACTTTC. The chain combines TRBV7-8 with TRBJ2-6; TRBD1 might be the D (5 bases). In germline, CDR1 is SGHVS, CDR2 FQNEAQ. V was cut by 1 base and J by 0 bases, with 7 bases left in between. The CDR3 totals 16 residues. The full variable domain, completed using reference TRBV7-8 and TRBJ2-6, is GAGVSQSPRYKVAKRGQDVALRCDPISGHVSLFWYQQALGQGPEFLTYFQNEAQLDKSGLPSDRFFAERPEGSVSTLKIQRTQQEDSAVYLCASSLGQTSGANVLTFGAGSRLTVL.

The chain employs TRBV11-3 and TRBJ2-2, with TRBD1 identical over 7 bases. The germline gives CDR1 SGHNT, CDR2 YENEEA. J lost 1 base, V lost 3 bases, and 2 bases had no gene match. CDR3 size: 15 residues. Written as DNA, the CDR3 is TGTGCCAGCAGCTTCCAGGGGGTGAACACCGGGGAGCTGTTTTTT. Translation gives CASSFQGVNTGELFF. Combining the CDR3 with reference TRBV11-3 and TRBJ2-2 gives the whole variable domain EAGVVQSPRYKIIEKKQPVAFWCNPISGHNTLYWYLQNLGQGPELLIRYENEEAVDDSQLPKDRFSAERLKGVDSTLKIQPAELGDSAVYLCASSFQGVNTGELFFGEGSRLTVL.

The gene calls are TRBV20-1 and TRBJ2-7, with D unclear. The CDR3 loop spans 11 amino acids. CDR1 DFQATT and CDR2 SNEGSKA come from the germline V gene (reference sequence). Trimming cost V 5 bases and J 4 bases, with 9 bases left between them. The CDR3 protein is CSARHPYEQYF. As DNA, the CDR3 is TGCAGTGCTCGACACCCTTACGAGCAGTACTTC.

This chain connects TRBV6-5 to TRBJ2-7; 11 nucleotides line up with TRBD2. With 5 bases clipped from V and 4 bases from J, the junction kept 7 bases outside the gene matches. The CDR3 is made up of 15 amino acids. Germline V gene sequence: CDR1 MNHEY, CDR2 SVGAGI. This CDR3 is CASSPTGLAVYEQYF. The CDR3, as DNA: TGTGCCAGCAGTCCCACGGGACTAGCGGTTTACGAGCAGTACTTC.

The chain employs TRBV30 and TRBJ2-1; 8 bases match TRBD1. The J segment lost 4 bases and the V segment lost 1 base, leaving 3 bases of the junction unmatched. Germline V gives CDR1 GTSNPN, CDR2 SVGIG (reference sequence). CDR3 length: 14 residues. The CDR3 DNA reads TGTGCCTGGAGTGCGGGACAGGATTACAATGAGCAGTTCTTC. Protein product: CAWSAGQDYNEQFF.

This clone was observed a handful of times. The rearrangement joins TRBV5-6 to TRBJ2-1; TRBD2 matches at 11 bases. The CDR3 contains 15 residues. With V trimmed by 1 base and J by 5 bases, 2 bases remained unmatched. CDR1 SGHDT and CDR2 YYEEEE come from the germline V gene. Written as DNA, the CDR3 is TGTGCCAGCAGCTTGACTAGCGGGGGAAACAATGAGCAGTTCTTC. This gives the protein CASSLTSGGNNEQFF.

Comment on this clone: An end of the junction does not agree with germline; a read error may underlie this. This chain links TRBV3-1 (or the pseudogene TRBV3-2) with TRBJ1-2; D ambiguous. The CDR3 is 12 amino acids. Germline CDR1 LGHDT, CDR2 YNNKEL (reference sequence). The chain's CDR3 is CASSRGFEDRSF. The CDR3 nucleotides are TGTGCCAGCAGCCGCGGGTTCGAGGATCGGAGCTTC.

About this clone: Other DNA sequences in the sample encode the same CDR3. The chain uses TRBV5-1 and TRBJ2-5, with 11 nucleotides matching TRBD2. The V segment lost 0 bases and the J segment 5 bases; nucleotides outside the gene matches: 0. CDR1 and CDR2 from the germline V gene are SGHRS and YFSETQ. The length of the CDR3 is 14 residues. CDR3 DNA sequence: TGCGCCAGCAGCTTGGGACTAGCGGGGGAGACCCAGTACTTC. Protein product: CASSLGLAGETQYF.

The J gene is TRBJ2-3, the V gene TRBV19; maybe TRBD1 (5 bases). The ends were cut back, 7 bases at V and 1 base at J, with 18 bases in the middle. Germline lookup yields CDR1 LNHDA and CDR2 SQIVND (reference sequence). CDR3 size: 16 residues. The CDR3 reads CASTLSKGYGTDTQYF. The CDR3 nucleotides are TGTGCCAGTACCTTATCCAAGGGGTATGGCACAGATACGCAGTATTTT.

The chain uses TRBV3-1 (or the pseudogene TRBV3-2) and TRBJ2-1; TRBD2 matches 8 bases. In germline, CDR1 is LGHDT, CDR2 YNNKEL (reference sequence). The CDR3 consists of 16 residues. Trimming at V came to 0 bases and at J to 6 bases, leaving 7 bases not matched to a gene. The CDR3 bases are TGTGCCAGCAGCCAAGACGCGTCGGGAGGGGGCAATGAGCAGTTCTTC. Protein: CASSQDASGGGNEQFF.

The gene calls are TRBV5-5 and TRBJ2-3; TRBD2 agrees at 14 bases. The CDR3 consists of 15 residues. V lost 5 bases, J lost 5 bases, and 4 bases stayed unmatched. Germline CDR1 and CDR2: SGHKS and YYEKEE (reference sequence). The CDR3 DNA reads TGTGCCAGCAGGGACGGGACTAGCGGGAGAGATACGCAGTATTTT. This encodes CASRDGTSGRDTQYF.

The rearrangement links TRBV18 to TRBJ2-1; 15 bases are shared with TRBD2. V lost 3 bases, J lost 8 bases, and 2 bases stayed unmatched. Germline V gene sequence: CDR1 KGHSH, CDR2 LQKENI. The CDR3 length is 15 residues. Here the CDR3 DNA reads TGTGCCAGCTCACCGCGGACTAGCGGGAGGGATGAGCAGTTCTTC. Encoded protein: CASSPRTSGRDEQFF.

This clone appeared once. The chain couples TRBV6-5 to TRBJ1-6; D ambiguous. The CDR3 length is 13 residues. V lost 3 bases and J lost 13, with 13 bases in between. Germline CDR1 and CDR2: MNHEY and SVGAGI. Written as DNA, the CDR3 is TGTGCCAGCAGTTATTACGAGTCTCGGCCCCTCCACTTT. This sequence encodes CASSYYESRPLHF.

This clone was detected only once. The rearrangement joins TRBV19 to TRBJ1-2, with unresolved D. Germline V CDR1 and CDR2: LNHDA, SQIVND (reference sequence). The CDR3 covers 15 residues. Trimming took off 2 bases at V and 2 bases at J, with 12 bases between the two ends. CDR3 residues: CASSISPSLNYGYTF. In nucleotides, the CDR3 is TGTGCCAGTAGTATATCCCCTAGCCTCAACTATGGCTACACCTTC.

The J gene is TRBJ1-1, the V gene TRBV18, with 7 bases aligning to TRBD1. Germline V gene data show CDR1 as KGHSH and CDR2 as LQKENI. The CDR3 covers 17 residues. Trimming removed 0 bases from V and 3 bases from J; junction bases left unmatched: 10. The CDR3 bases are TGTGCCAGCTCACCACCCAGGGGGTTGAGCCCCGACACTGAAGCTTTCTTT. Translated, it gives CASSPPRGLSPDTEAFF.

This chain uses TRBV5-6 with TRBJ2-5; the D gene is possibly TRBD1 (6 bases). Trimming pared 6 bases from V and 2 bases from J, leaving 17 bases between. The CDR3 runs to 15 residues. Per germline, CDR1 SGHDT and CDR2 YYEEEE. CDR3 coding DNA: TGTGCCAGCATAATGGGAGACAGGACACAAGAGACCCAGTACTTC. Translation gives CASIMGDRTQETQYF.

The chain recombines TRBV27 with TRBJ2-1; 8 bases align to TRBD2. V was pared by 5 bases and J by 2 bases, with 5 bases of the junction left unmatched. CDR1 and CDR2 from the germline V gene are MNHEY and SMNVEV (reference sequence). This CDR3 spans 15 amino acids. CDR3 sequence (DNA): TGTGCCAGCAGTGTTATAGCGGGGACCTACAATGAGCAGTTCTTC. Encoded protein: CASSVIAGTYNEQFF.

This clone has a single count. The rearrangement uses TRBV29-1 and TRBJ1-1, with a weak D call TRBD1 (5 bases). The CDR3 is 11 amino acids. V gave up 4 bases and J gave up 4 bases, with 7 bases separating them. CDR1 SQVTM and CDR2 ANQGSEA come from the germline V gene. The CDR3 DNA sequence: TGCAGCGTTGTGACAGCCACTGAAGCTTTCTTT. Protein product: CSVVTATEAFF.

CDR3 in DNA: TGTGCCAGCAGTGGGGGGGGACAGGCCTCCTACGAGCAGTACTTC. This encodes CASSGGGQASYEQYF. The chain combines TRBV5-4 with TRBJ2-7; a weak D match, TRBD1 (8 bases). Germline V CDR1 and CDR2: SGHNT, YYREEE (reference sequence). V was trimmed by 5 bases and J by 0 bases, leaving 15 bases between them. This CDR3 comprises 15 residues.